This entry lists 14 T cell receptor beta chains sequenced from one sample in a study of control samples from healthy donors and cancer patients. This table comes from immunoSEQ multiplex PCR, and its TCRdb copy is limited to in-frame clones, with some not included. Here the sample spans 100,000 to 150,000 clones, around 92% being singletons. The sequencing sample was made of PBMCs. The receptors shown here come from an elderly man with head and neck cancer.

The chain employs TRBV5-4 and TRBJ2-3; the D gene is possibly TRBD2 (6 bases). With 0 bases removed from V and 2 bases from J, the gap between germline ends came to 10 bases. This CDR3 has 15 residues. Germline assignment: CDR1 SGHNT and CDR2 YYREEE (reference sequence). The CDR3 loop reads CASSLAGDLTDTQYF. The CDR3 DNA is TGTGCCAGCAGCTTGGCGGGGGACCTCACAGATACGCAGTATTTT.

The chain has TRBV6-5 and TRBJ1-2; 12 nucleotides line up with TRBD1. In germline, CDR1 is MNHEY, CDR2 SVGAGI. V shed 6 bases and J 8 bases; nucleotides not matched to a gene: 4. This CDR3 is 13 amino acids long. The chain's CDR3 is CASRPGTGGGYTF. CDR3 in DNA: TGTGCCAGCAGACCCGGGACAGGGGGCGGCTACACCTTC.

As for this clone: Because the CDR3's place on the DNA is in doubt, the DNA is left out and the CDR3 is given as listed by TCRdb. The chain recombines TRBV21-1 with TRBJ2-5; TRBD2 is the table's D call, not checked against the DNA. TRBV21-1 is a documented pseudogene. The CDR3 extends over 18 residues, inclusive of both ends. This CDR3 reads CARFGTGTGLAGTETQYF.

This chain uses TRBV4-2 with TRBJ2-7; 7 nucleotides line up with TRBD2. Germline CDR1 is LGHNA and CDR2 is YNFKEQ. The ends lost 0 bases at V and 3 bases at J; junction bases unmatched: 8. The CDR3 is 16 residues long. The CDR3 DNA is TGTGCCAGCAGCCAAGATTTCGGACTAGGGCACTACGAGCAGTACTTC. Translation: CASSQDFGLGHYEQYF.

This chain links TRBV7-2 with TRBJ2-5; D may be TRBD2 (5 bases). Between the trimmed V and J ends, which lost 5 bases and 5 bases, there was a span of 12 bases. The CDR3 loop spans 13 amino acids. Germline V gene data show CDR1 as SGHTA and CDR2 as FQGNSA. CDR3 nucleotides: TGTGCCAGCAGCCGCGGGTACACCGAGACCCAGTACTTC. Its protein is CASSRGYTETQYF.

This clone was recorded only once. The chain employs TRBV7-6 and TRBJ1-6; D is unresolved. V shed 4 bases and J shed 7 bases, with 17 bases lying between them. This CDR3 has 16 amino acids. Germline CDR1 and CDR2: SGHVS and FNYEAQ. Written as DNA, the CDR3 is TGTGCCAGCAGCTCCACCGCGAGGAGGCGGAATTCACCCCTCCACTTT. Its translation is CASSSTARRRNSPLHF. Based on the CDR3 plus reference TRBV7-6 and TRBJ1-6, the full variable domain is GAGVSQSPRYKVTKRGQDVALRCDPISGHVSLYWYRQALGQGPEFLTYFNYEAQQDKSGLPNDRFSAERPEGSISTLTIQRTEQRDSAMYRCASSSTARRRNSPLHFGNGTRLTVT.

This chain connects TRBV3-1 (or the pseudogene TRBV3-2) to TRBJ2-7; TRBD2 matches 7 bases. Per the germline V gene, CDR1 is LGHDT and CDR2 is YNNKEL (reference sequence). There are 14 residues in the CDR3. Unmatched junction bases numbered 4, after V lost 1 base and J lost 4 bases. In DNA form, the CDR3 reads TGTGCCAGCAGCCAAGGGAACGGGAGGTACGAGCAGTACTTC. Amino acid sequence: CASSQGNGRYEQYF.

The chain is built from TRBV5-1 and TRBJ2-7, with D perhaps TRBD1 (6 bases). The V and J ends lost 6 bases and 2 bases respectively, with 15 bases between them. CDR1 is SGHRS, CDR2 YFSETQ, per germline. The CDR3 totals 14 residues. The CDR3 DNA sequence: TGCGCCAGCACCCTGGACAGCTGGACCTACGAGCAGTACTTC. It is translated as CASTLDSWTYEQYF.

The chain recombines TRBV2 with TRBJ2-1, with D maybe TRBD2 (6 bases). V was clipped by 7 bases and J by 0 bases, with 13 bases between them. This CDR3 is 15 amino acids long. Germline lookup yields CDR1 SNHLY and CDR2 FYNNEI. The CDR3 loop is CASKERVSSYNEQFF. The CDR3 nucleotides read TGTGCCAGCAAAGAGCGGGTTAGCTCCTACAATGAGCAGTTCTTC.

V gene TRBV29-1 combines with J gene TRBJ1-1, with D possibly TRBD1 on 6 matching bases. Trimming shortened V by 8 bases and J by 1 base, and 11 bases separated the two germline ends. Germline V lookup: CDR1 SQVTM, CDR2 ANQGSEA. CDR3 length equals 12 residues. The CDR3 DNA follows: TGCAGCTTCCGGACAGCGAACACTGAAGCTTTCTTT. The encoded protein is CSFRTANTEAFF.

The chain joins TRBV19 to TRBJ1-5, with D unclear. V gave up 8 bases and J gave up 0 bases, with 14 bases separating them. The V gene's germline CDR1 is LNHDA and CDR2 SQIVND (reference sequence). The CDR3 length is 15 residues. The CDR3 sequence is CASLQSSNSNQPQHF. The CDR3 DNA is TGTGCCAGTCTCCAATCGTCTAATAGCAATCAGCCCCAGCATTTT.

The V gene is TRBV10-2, the J gene TRBJ1-5; possibly TRBD1 for D (6 bases). Trimming stripped 5 bases from V and 0 bases from J, with 8 bases between. The length of the CDR3 is 14 residues. Germline CDR1 WSHSY, CDR2 SAAADI. CDR3 sequence reads: CASSPTGSNQPQHF. The CDR3 nucleotides are TGCGCCAGCAGTCCGACAGGTAGCAATCAGCCCCAGCATTTT.

The rearrangement joins TRBV3-1 (or the pseudogene TRBV3-2) to TRBJ1-4; D is unresolved. V dropped 0 bases and J dropped 0 bases, with 8 bases sitting between them. This CDR3 contains 16 residues. Germline lookup yields CDR1 LGHDT and CDR2 YNNKEL (reference sequence). The CDR3 reads CASSQDGRPTNEKLFF. The CDR3 DNA is TGTGCCAGCAGCCAAGATGGCAGGCCAACTAATGAAAAACTGTTTTTT.

The table lists this clone with a count of one. The CDR3 DNA reads TGTGCCAGCAGTGACCAGGCAGCTAAGAATGAAAAACTGTTTTTT. Translating gives CASSDQAAKNEKLFF. This sequence joins TRBV2 and TRBJ1-4, with D unclear. Per the germline V gene, CDR1 is SNHLY and CDR2 is FYNNEI. This CDR3 comprises 15 residues. V lost 3 bases and J 5 bases, leaving 13 bases between the germline ends.